The rows below give T cell receptor beta chains drawn from one sample of a study of PD-L1 blockade in urothelial cancer. Profiling relied on immunoSEQ multiplex PCR, and the TCRdb table lists in-frame clones only, not all of them. Of approximately 28,000 clones in the sample, 80% to 90% were seen once. This sample comprised PBMCs, obtained around atezolizumab (anti-PD-L1) treatment. The receptors were gathered from a man between 65 and 85 years old with urothelial cancer. CDR3s include the opening cysteine and the closing phenylalanine or tryptophan. The D gene is left open where the match is weak. Not every row has a clone size; where given, it reads once, few, many or a size class.

TRBV28	TRBJ2-3	.	.	TGTGCCAGCAGTTTCCAGGGGGGCTACACAGATACGCAGTATTTT	CASSFQGGYTDTQYF
TRBV2	TRBJ2-3	.	once	TGTGCCAGCAGGGACTTGGGGGGAAAGGCGCAGTATTTT	CASRDLGGKAQYF
TRBV19	TRBJ2-3	.	.	TGTGCCAGTAGTCAGGCTAGCACAGATACGCAGTATTTT	CASSQASTDTQYF
TRBV7-9	TRBJ1-1	.	.	TGTGCCAGCAGAGGAGGGGCAGGTTCGTCGGACACTGAAGCTTTCTTT	CASRGGAGSSDTEAFF
TRBV7-6	TRBJ2-5	.	.	TGTGCCAGCAGCTTAGCTTTCGGGGGATTGGGAGAGACCCAGTACTTC	CASSLAFGGLGETQYF
TRBV7-2	TRBJ2-3	TRBD2	once	TGTGCCAGCAGCATGGGACTAGCGGGAGAGGCAGATACGCAGTATTTT	CASSMGLAGEADTQYF
TRBV5-1	TRBJ2-7	TRBD1	.	TGCGCCAGCAGCCACGGACAGGGGAGCGGCTACGAGCAGTACTTC	CASSHGQGSGYEQYF
TRBV5-1	TRBJ1-5	.	.	TGCGCCAGCAGCTTGGCTCCAGGGCGGCAGCCCCAGCATTTT	CASSLAPGRQPQHF
TRBV5-1	TRBJ2-5	.	.	TGCGCCAGCAGCTTGGAGCGTCAGGGGACCCAGTACTTC	CASSLERQGTQYF
TRBV15	TRBJ1-1	.	once	TGTGCCACCAGCAGAGATCCCCTGAGCGGCACTGAAGCTTTCTTT	CATSRDPLSGTEAFF
TRBV6-1	TRBJ1-1	.	.	TGTGCCAGCAGTGAAAACCCGGGAGCACTGAACACTGAAGCTTTCTTT	CASSENPGALNTEAFF
TRBV7-6	TRBJ1-2	.	.	TGTGCCAGCAGCTCTACAGGGACCTATGGCTACACCTTC	CASSSTGTYGYTF
TRBV27	TRBJ2-1	.	.	TGTGCCAGCAGTTCCACAGTCAATGAGCAGTTCTTC	CASSSTVNEQFF
TRBV6-5	TRBJ2-1	.	.	TGTGCCAGCAGTCGACAGTGGTTCGATGAGCAGTTCTTC	CASSRQWFDEQFF
TRBV2	TRBJ2-7	TRBD1	.	TGTGCCAGCAGTGGGGACAGAATCCCCTACGAGCAGTACTTC	CASSGDRIPYEQYF
TRBV19	TRBJ2-6	.	.	TGTGCCAGTAGTGGAAGCGCTGGGGCCAACGTCCTGACTTTC	CASSGSAGANVLTF
TRBV28	TRBJ2-5	.	.	TGTGCCAGCAGCATAGTGGGCCGGAGGGAGACCCAGTACTTC	CASSIVGRRETQYF
TRBV9	TRBJ2-3	.	.	TGTGCCAGCAGCCCTTACAGGGTCAGAGATACGCAGTATTTT	CASSPYRVRDTQYF
TRBV4-3	TRBJ2-5	.	.	TGCGCCAGCAGCCAAGGGGGCTTTCAAGAGACCCAGTACTTC	CASSQGGFQETQYF
TRBV29-1	TRBJ2-3	.	once	TGCAGCGTTGCTGGCAGGAGCACAGATACGCAGTATTTT	CSVAGRSTDTQYF
TRBV11-1	TRBJ2-1	TRBD2	.	TGTGCCAGCAGCAGGTCAGGGACTACCTACAATGAGCAGTTCTTC	CASSRSGTTYNEQFF
TRBV7-2	TRBJ2-4	TRBD2	.	TGTGCCAGCAGCTTTGGTCCCCCTAGCGGGAGTCGAAACATTCAGTACTTC	CASSFGPPSGSRNIQYF
TRBV6-5	TRBJ2-2	TRBD1	.	TGTGCCAGCAGTTACGACAGGGCAACCGGGGAGCTGTTTTTT	CASSYDRATGELFF
TRBV5-5	TRBJ2-7	TRBD2	.	TGTGCCAGCAGCTTGGTCTTAGCGGGAGTACGGGAGCAGTACTTC	CASSLVLAGVREQYF
TRBV4-3	TRBJ2-7	TRBD1	.	TGCGCCAGCAGCCAGTCCGGGACAGGGGGCGAGCAGTACTTC	CASSQSGTGGEQYF
TRBV11-2	TRBJ1-2	TRBD1	.	TGTGCCAGCAGCTTAGCCTACAGGGGGCCCCACTATGGCTACACCTTC	CASSLAYRGPHYGYTF
TRBV6-5	TRBJ2-7	TRBD1	.	TGTGCCAGCAGGTCCGGGACAGGGGCTTACGCAAAAAACTTC	CASRSGTGAYAKNF
TRBV15	TRBJ1-1	TRBD1	.	TGTGCCACCAGCAGGGACAGGGGATCGAACACTGAAGCTTTCTTT	CATSRDRGSNTEAFF
TRBV2	TRBJ1-5	.	.	TGTGCCAGCACGGGGGGGAACCTCAATCAGCCCCAGCATTTT	CASTGGNLNQPQHF
TRBV5-5	TRBJ2-7	.	.	TGTGCCAGCAGCTTGGCCATCGGGGTGATCTCCTACGAGCAGTACTTC	CASSLAIGVISYEQYF
TRBV6-5	TRBJ2-7	.	.	TGTGCCAGCAGCCCCCCCCGGGGGACCGTGCAGTACTTC	CASSPPRGTVQYF
TRBV7-9	TRBJ1-5	.	.	TGTGCCAGCAGCTTAGGGCAGGAATATCAGCCCCAGCATTTT	CASSLGQEYQPQHF
TRBV28	TRBJ1-5	.	.	TGTGCCAGCAGCCCCCTACGGACTGGACCTAATCAGCCCCAGCATTTT	CASSPLRTGPNQPQHF
TRBV6-4	TRBJ1-1	.	few	TGTGCCAGCAGTGACGGGACAAACACTGAAGCTTTCTTT	CASSDGTNTEAFF
TRBV5-4	TRBJ2-3	.	once	TGTGCCAGCAGCCACAAACAGGGCGCCTCAGATACGCAGTATTTT	CASSHKQGASDTQYF
TRBV21-1	TRBJ2-4	.	.	TGTGCCAGCAGTCATGGGACTAGCGGGGCCAAAAACATTCAGTACTTC	CASSHGTSGAKNIQYF
TRBV14	TRBJ1-4	.	.	TGTGCCAGCAGCCAAGATCTCCCAGCAACTAATGAAAAACTGTTTTTT	CASSQDLPATNEKLFF